Presented here are 22 T cell receptor beta chains from one specimen sequenced in a study of T-cell memory formation after mild COVID-19. TCRdb re-derived calls from the 5' RACE reads in MiXCR, one entry per CDR3 protein. The table lists some 310,000 distinct CDR3 sequences, less than 25% of them singletons. Sequencing used PBMCs or a T cell subset sorted from them (not recorded which). Source of these receptors: a man younger than 35 who had mild COVID-19 (a few samples of this study predate the infection). Cell type and time point are not known.

This clonotype was seen a handful of times. The rearrangement joins TRBV5-4 to TRBJ2-7; D ambiguous. The CDR3 extends over 14 amino acids. CDR1 is SGHNT, CDR2 YYREEE, per germline (reference sequence). V was cut by 4 bases and J by 2 bases, with 13 bases left in between. CDR3 DNA: TGTGCCAGCAGCCGATTCGGACGGACCTACGAGCAGTACGTC. This encodes CASSRFGRTYEQYV.

This clonotype was seen a few times. The CDR3 nucleotides are TGCGCCAGCGGTCCAGCGGGCACAGATACGCAGTATTTT. This codes for CASGPAGTDTQYF. The chain links TRBV5-1 to TRBJ2-3, with a tentative D call TRBD2 (5 bases). CDR3 length: 13 amino acids. The germline gives CDR1 SGHRS, CDR2 YFSETQ. Trimming removed 7 bases at V and 1 base at J, with 10 bases between.

Comment on this clonotype: With a much larger clone just one base away, this may be a read error. The chain recombines TRBV5-1 with TRBJ2-1; 8 nucleotides line up with TRBD2. The CDR3 has 14 residues. The ends lost 7 bases at V and 6 bases at J; junction bases unmatched: 9. The germline V gene encodes CDR1 SGHRS and CDR2 YFSETQ. CDR3 nucleotide sequence: TGCGCCAGCTCAAGCGGGGGACCCTGCAATGAGCAGTTCTTC. The encoded protein is CASSSGGPCNEQFF.

V usage is TRBV15 and J usage is TRBJ2-1; 13 bases are shared with TRBD2. V shed 3 bases and J 8 bases; nucleotides not matched to a gene: 10. Germline V gene data show CDR1 as LNHNV and CDR2 as YYDKDF (reference sequence). The CDR3 length is 17 residues. The CDR3 DNA follows: TGTGCCACCAGCAGGACTAGCGGGGGGTGGGCTAGATATGAGCAGTTCTTC. Residues: CATSRTSGGWARYEQFF.

The chain couples TRBV14 to TRBJ1-2; D not resolved. CDR3 length: 14 residues. Germline assignment: CDR1 SGHDN and CDR2 FVKESK. Between the trimmed V and J ends, which lost 7 bases and 2 bases, there was a span of 14 bases. CDR3 in amino acids: CASTPAAGNYGYTF. CDR3 sequence (DNA): TGTGCCAGCACCCCGGCGGCAGGAAACTATGGCTACACCTTC.

This chain uses TRBV20-1 with TRBJ2-5, with 7 bases that match TRBD1. The CDR3 runs 14 residues. V trimming: 1 base; J trimming: 1 base; junction bases outside the gene matches: 3. The germline CDR1 and CDR2 sequences are DFQATT and SNEGSKA (reference sequence). The CDR3 spells CSARVWTGQETQYF. The CDR3 nucleotides read TGCAGTGCTAGAGTCTGGACAGGCCAAGAGACCCAGTACTTC.

The chain combines TRBV20-1 with TRBJ2-7, with 8 bases identical to TRBD2. V lost 3 bases and J lost 3; bases outside the gene matches: 1. CDR3 length equals 12 residues. Germline loops: CDR1 DFQATT, CDR2 SNEGSKA (reference sequence). The CDR3 DNA reads as TGCAGTGCTAGCGGGGGGGGCTACGAGCAGTACGTC. As protein: CSASGGGYEQYV.

The rearrangement links TRBV27 to TRBJ2-3; 14 nucleotides align to TRBD2. CDR3 length equals 18 residues. CDR1 and CDR2 from the germline V gene are MNHEY and SMNVEV (reference sequence). With 6 bases clipped from V and 1 base from J, the junction kept 9 bases outside the gene matches. The DNA for the CDR3 is TGTGCCAGCAGCCCCCACTCGGGACTAGCGGGGGGCACAGATACGCAGTATTTT. It yields the protein CASSPHSGLAGGTDTQYF.

This clonotype has more than one count but fewer than ten. The chain uses TRBV6-6 and TRBJ2-3, with TRBD1 matching over 11 bases. CDR1 and CDR2 from the germline V gene are MNHNY and SVGAGI (reference sequence). V lost 6 bases, J lost 7 bases, and 6 bases stayed unmatched. The CDR3 spans 14 residues. The CDR3, as DNA: TGTGCCAGCAGGGACAGGGGGCTTGTGAATACGCAGTATTTT. It translates to CASRDRGLVNTQYF.

This clonotype has only a few counts. V usage is TRBV12-3 or TRBV12-4 and J usage is TRBJ1-2, with 7 bases that match TRBD1. This CDR3 contains 13 residues. The V and J ends lost 5 bases and 8 bases, in that order; junction bases with no gene match: 8. The CDR3: CASSLDRVYGYTF. The CDR3 region has the DNA TGTGCCAGCAGTCTTGACAGGGTCTACGGCTACACCTTC.

The chain links TRBV6-5 to TRBJ2-1, with D possibly TRBD2 on 5 matching bases. The V end was cut by 6 bases, the J end by 10 bases, with 16 bases between. Germline V CDR1 and CDR2: MNHEY, SVGAGI. This CDR3 is 13 amino acids long. CDR3 protein: CASSHLPGFEQFF. The CDR3 bases are TGTGCCAGCAGCCACCTTCCGGGATTCGAGCAGTTCTTC.

This chain links TRBV9 with TRBJ1-6; TRBD1 agrees at 7 bases. Germline CDR1 and CDR2: SGDLS and YYNGEE. The trim removed 4 bases at V and 10 bases at J, leaving 8 bases unmatched. This CDR3 region has 14 residues. The CDR3 protein is CASSPDRARSPLHF. For the CDR3, the DNA is TGTGCCAGCAGCCCAGACAGGGCAAGATCACCCCTCCACTTT.

The rearrangement links TRBV6-5 to TRBJ1-5; D is unclear. Trimming pared 6 bases from V and 7 bases from J, leaving 13 bases between. This CDR3 has 13 amino acids. Germline V gives CDR1 MNHEY, CDR2 SVGAGI. The CDR3 DNA sequence: TGTGCCAGCAGCTCTTCTAGGGTACAGCCCCAGCATTTT. Translation gives CASSSSRVQPQHF.

This clonotype was picked up a small number of times. The V call is TRBV9, the J call TRBJ2-3, with TRBD2 identical over 9 bases. The CDR3 is made up of 14 amino acids. With 4 bases clipped from V and 6 bases from J, the junction kept 6 bases outside the gene matches. Germline V gene sequence: CDR1 SGDLS, CDR2 YYNGEE. The CDR3 region is CASSTSGRPDTQYF. As DNA, the CDR3 is TGTGCCAGCAGCACTAGCGGGCGGCCGGATACGCAGTATTTT.

A few counts support this clonotype. V usage is TRBV18 and J usage is TRBJ1-3; 7 bases map to TRBD1. The CDR3 covers 17 residues. V dropped 6 bases and J dropped 8; count of bases not matched to a gene: 19. In germline, CDR1 is KGHSH, CDR2 LQKENI. The CDR3 spells CASSSWTATGAGYTIYF. The CDR3 nucleotides read TGTGCCAGCTCTTCTTGGACAGCAACAGGGGCTGGCTACACCATATATTTT.

This clonotype was seen many times. The chain employs TRBV20-1 and TRBJ2-5; D may be TRBD2 (6 bases). Trimming cost V 6 bases and J 4 bases, with 15 bases left between them. Per germline, CDR1 DFQATT and CDR2 SNEGSKA (reference sequence). This CDR3 is 13 amino acids long. CDR3 sequence: CSAFIRGGETQYF. The DNA of the CDR3 is TGCAGTGCCTTTATCCGGGGAGGAGAGACCCAGTACTTC.

The chain is built from TRBV20-1 and TRBJ1-2; 9 nucleotides align to TRBD1. The ends lost 5 bases at V and 7 bases at J; junction bases unmatched: 17. The germline V gene has CDR1 DFQATT and CDR2 SNEGSKA (reference sequence). This CDR3 region has 16 residues. In DNA, the CDR3 is TGCAGTGCTTATCTATCGGACAGGGGCATTTGGGGTGGCTACACCTTC. Its translation is CSAYLSDRGIWGGYTF.

CDR3 residues: CASIRGGAETQYF. In DNA, the CDR3 is TGTGCCAGCATCCGCGGGGGGGCCGAGACCCAGTACTTC. V and J are TRBV3-1 and TRBJ2-5, with TRBD2 matching 9 bases. Germline lookup yields CDR1 LGHDT and CDR2 YNNKEL (reference sequence). CDR3 size: 13 residues. With 7 bases clipped from V and 5 bases from J, the junction kept 5 bases outside the gene matches.

The chain has TRBV10-3 and TRBJ1-5; TRBD1 might be the D (6 bases). Germline V gene sequence: CDR1 ENHRY, CDR2 SYGVKD. The ends were cut back, 4 bases at V and 0 bases at J, with 16 bases in the middle. The CDR3 extends over 17 amino acids. The CDR3 region has the DNA TGTGCCATCAGTGCGACGGACAGAGGAATTAGCAATCAGCCCCAGCATTTT. It yields the protein CAISATDRGISNQPQHF.

This clonotype was seen more than once but under ten times. Its ends do not fully match the called genes, so a read error is possible. V gene TRBV7-7 combines with J gene TRBJ2-3; TRBD2 matches 12 bases. Germline assignment: CDR1 SSHAT and CDR2 FNYEAQ (reference sequence). The CDR3 runs 18 residues. The CDR3: CASSLGRLAGASLDTQYF. For the CDR3, the DNA is TGTGCTAGCAGCTTAGGCCGACTAGCGGGGGCCTCATTGGATACGCAGTATTTT.

This clonotype has a handful of counts. This chain joins TRBV12-3 or TRBV12-4 and TRBJ2-7, with D possibly being TRBD1 or TRBD2 (6 bases each). This CDR3 is built from 14 residues. V was cut by 2 bases and J by 3 bases, with 11 bases left in between. The CDR3 bases are TGTGCCAGCAGTTTAACCGGGGGCTTCTACGAGCAGTACTTC. It is translated as CASSLTGGFYEQYF.

In its sample, this clonotype was seen a few times. J is TRBJ1-2 and V is TRBV12-5; 8 bases agree with TRBD1. Germline V gene sequence: CDR1 LGHNT, CDR2 FRNRAP. The CDR3 is 14 amino acids. V was clipped by 0 bases and J by 6 bases; unmatched bases: 3. The CDR3 sequence: CASGLVQGDNGYTF. CDR3 DNA: TGTGCTAGTGGTTTGGTACAGGGGGATAATGGCTACACCTTC.